The 30 T cell receptor beta chains below come from one sample, sequenced in a study of OX40 agonist ivuxolimab in advanced cancers. Clones were read by immunoSEQ multiplex PCR, and TCRdb kept only the in-frame ones, dropping some. The top ten hold about a quarter of the sample, which has around 18,000 clones, 55% to 80% seen once. The material was CD4+ or CD8+ T cells sorted from blood, obtained in a trial of the OX40 agonist ivuxolimab. The receptors were gathered from an adult with an advanced solid tumor such as melanoma, head and neck, liver or kidney cancer.

The V and J genes are TRBV6-5 and TRBJ1-2; D not resolved. The CDR3 covers 15 residues. V was shortened by 7 bases and J by 0 bases, with 15 bases between the two germline ends. Germline assignment: CDR1 MNHEY and CDR2 SVGAGI. This CDR3 reads CASTLDGVANYGYTF. For the CDR3, the DNA is TGTGCCAGCACCCTCGATGGGGTAGCTAACTATGGCTACACCTTC.

Only a few counts were recorded for this clone. The rearrangement joins TRBV28 to TRBJ1-4, with 7 bases aligning to TRBD1. Germline CDR1 is MDHEN and CDR2 is SYDVKM. V lost 7 bases to trimming and J lost 8 bases; unmatched junction nucleotides: 7. CDR3 length equals 13 residues. CDR3 sequence: CASIERDREKLFF. The CDR3 coding sequence is TGTGCCAGCATCGAAAGGGACAGAGAAAAACTGTTTTTT. The entire variable domain, with the rest obtained from reference TRBV28 and TRBJ1-4, is as follows: DVKVTQSSRYLVKRTGEKVFLECVQDMDHENMFWYRQDPGLGLRLIYFSYDVKMKEKGDIPEGYSVSREKKERFSLILESASTNQTSMYLCASIERDREKLFFGSGTQLSVL.

The chain employs TRBV5-6 and TRBJ1-3; D is perhaps TRBD1 (6 bases). The CDR3 is 14 amino acids. Trimming took off 3 bases at V and 5 bases at J, with 12 bases between the two ends. Germline-derived CDR1 and CDR2 are SGHDT and YYEEEE. Here the CDR3 DNA reads TGTGCCAGCAGCTCCGGACAGTTTCGAAACACCATATATTTT. It yields the protein CASSSGQFRNTIYF.

The chain has TRBV5-6 and TRBJ2-3; the match to TRBD1 covers 7 bases. The CDR3 is 15 residues long. Per the germline V gene, CDR1 is SGHDT and CDR2 is YYEEEE. Trimming cost V 1 base and J 4 bases; bases outside gene matches: 6. For the CDR3, the DNA is TGTGCCAGCAGCTTGATAAGGGGGCGGTCAGATACGCAGTATTTT. This codes for CASSLIRGRSDTQYF.

The sample holds a few counts of this clone. Here the CDR3 reads CASSIPGTSRDTQYF. As DNA, the CDR3 is TGTGCCAGCAGCATACCCGGGACATCTCGGGATACGCAGTATTTT. The chain employs TRBV7-6 and TRBJ2-3, with D perhaps matching TRBD1 (6 bases). There are 15 residues in the CDR3. Per the germline V gene, CDR1 is SGHVS and CDR2 is FNYEAQ. Trimming left V 5 bases short and J 6 bases short, with 18 bases between.

This clone was detected only once. The chain joins TRBV28 to TRBJ2-5, with 7 bases aligning to TRBD1. Per germline, CDR1 MDHEN and CDR2 SYDVKM. The CDR3 is 14 amino acids. Unmatched junction bases numbered 3, after V lost 3 bases and J lost 2 bases. The CDR3 sequence is CASSLTGSQETQYF. DNA for the CDR3: TGTGCCAGCAGTTTGACAGGGTCACAAGAGACCCAGTACTTC.

This sequence joins TRBV5-1 and TRBJ1-1; the D is unclear. V dropped 4 bases and J dropped 1 base, with 8 bases sitting between them. This CDR3 contains 13 residues. Looked up from germline, CDR1 is SGHRS and CDR2 is YFSETQ. The CDR3 bases are TGCGCCAGCAGCAGCGGGCCGAACACTGAAGCTTTCTTT. This encodes CASSSGPNTEAFF.

The chain employs TRBV19 and TRBJ2-2; tentatively, D is TRBD2 (5 bases). CDR1 is LNHDA and CDR2 is SQIVND in the germline V gene (reference sequence). Trimming took 6 bases from V and 13 from J, leaving 12 bases between them. This CDR3 has 11 amino acids. Here the CDR3 DNA reads TGTGCCAGTAGAAGTGGCGAGGGGCTGTTTTTT. Translated: CASRSGEGLFF.

This clone is categorized as medium-sized. The V gene is TRBV6-1, the J gene TRBJ2-7; 7 bases match TRBD1. The CDR3 is 13 residues long. The V segment lost 7 bases and the J segment 3 bases; nucleotides outside the gene matches: 6. Per the germline V gene, CDR1 is MNHNS and CDR2 is SASEGT. The CDR3 DNA reads as TGTGCCAGCACTTGGACAGGCCACTACGAGCAGTACTTC. Its protein product is CASTWTGHYEQYF.

As regards this clone: The sample has other DNA sequences that encode this CDR3 too. The chain uses TRBV4-3 and TRBJ1-1; the D is unclear. Germline loops: CDR1 LGHNA, CDR2 YSLEER. The CDR3 contains 15 residues. Trimming removed 1 base from V and 5 bases from J, with 14 bases in between. This CDR3 is CASSQGYRVSTEAFF. The CDR3 DNA follows: TGCGCCAGCAGCCAAGGATATAGGGTATCGACTGAAGCTTTCTTT.

This clone was detected only once. J is TRBJ2-5 and V is TRBV18; 8 bases are a match to TRBD1. The V gene's germline CDR1 is KGHSH and CDR2 LQKENI. V lost 3 bases to trimming and J lost 4 bases; unmatched junction nucleotides: 10. This CDR3 has 16 amino acids. CDR3 protein: CASSPSDRAVGETQYF. The CDR3 nucleotides read TGTGCCAGCTCACCGTCGGACAGGGCGGTGGGAGAGACCCAGTACTTC.

DNA of the CDR3: TGTGCCAGCAGCGGAGAAACCTACGAGCAGTACTTC. This encodes CASSGETYEQYF. The chain has TRBV9 and TRBJ2-7; D gene unclear. From germline, CDR1 is SGDLS and CDR2 YYNGEE. CDR3 length: 12 amino acids. V was shortened by 3 bases and J by 2 bases, with 6 bases between the two germline ends.

V gene TRBV10-3 combines with J gene TRBJ2-3; D gene uncertain. The germline gives CDR1 ENHRY, CDR2 SYGVKD. There are 13 residues in the CDR3. V was cut by 5 bases and J by 0 bases, with 6 bases left in between. DNA of the CDR3: TGTGCCATCAGTCTCACAAGCACAGATACGCAGTATTTT. Its protein product is CAISLTSTDTQYF.

By proportion, this clone is medium-sized. Mismatch with germline at one junction end may stem from a read error. The V and J genes are TRBV18 and TRBJ2-7; D is possibly TRBD1 (6 bases). Germline values: CDR1 KGHSH, CDR2 LQKENI. CDR3 size: 12 residues. The CDR3 DNA reads as TGTGCCAGCTCGCCACAGGGTCACGAGCAGTACTTC. This codes for CASSPQGHEQYF. The full variable domain, rest sourced from reference TRBV18 and TRBJ2-7, is NAGVMQNPRHLVRRRGQEARLRCSPMKGHSHVYWYRQLPEEGLKFMVYLQKENIIDESGMPKERFSAEFPKEGPSILRIQQVVRGDSAAYFCASSPQGHEQYFGPGTRLTVT.

This rearrangement joins TRBV5-4 to TRBJ2-2; D is undetermined. V was shortened by 0 bases and J by 4 bases, with 1 base between the two germline ends. The CDR3 runs to 12 residues. Germline CDR1 is SGHNT and CDR2 is YYREEE (reference sequence). The CDR3 region is CASSLATGELFF. The CDR3 DNA reads TGTGCCAGCAGCTTGGCCACCGGGGAGCTGTTTTTT.

The chain uses TRBV11-2 and TRBJ2-2; 11 bases agree with TRBD1. After removal of 1 base from V and 6 bases from J, the junction contained 7 bases not matched to a gene. Germline lookup yields CDR1 SGHAT and CDR2 FQNNGV. CDR3 length equals 17 residues. CDR3 nucleotides: TGTGCCAGCAGCTTAGGGCCGGGACAGGGGGTCTCCGGGGAGCTGTTTTTT. The encoded protein is CASSLGPGQGVSGELFF.

The V call is TRBV7-6, the J call TRBJ2-1, with a possible D match to TRBD1 (7 bases). V lost 5 bases and J 3 bases, leaving 23 bases between the germline ends. The CDR3 totals 18 residues. Germline V gene sequence: CDR1 SGHVS, CDR2 FNYEAQ. The CDR3 coding sequence is TGTGCCAGCAGCCTCGCGGGACAGTCGGGGAACTTCTACAATGAGCAGTTCTTC. Amino acid sequence: CASSLAGQSGNFYNEQFF.

Of note for this clone: At the DNA level, this CDR3 is encoded by other sequences in the same sample as well. This chain joins TRBV19 and TRBJ2-2; D is perhaps TRBD2 (5 bases). The germline V gene has CDR1 LNHDA and CDR2 SQIVND (reference sequence). V lost 1 base and J 4 bases, leaving 10 bases between the germline ends. The CDR3 consists of 15 residues. As DNA, the CDR3 is TGTGCCAGTAGTATAGCGGCCCGGGGCACCGGGGAGCTGTTTTTT. Translated: CASSIAARGTGELFF. Filled out from reference TRBV19 and TRBJ2-2, the complete variable domain reads DGGITQSPKYLFRKEGQNVTLSCEQNLNHDAMYWYRQDPGQGLRLIYYSQIVNDFQKGDIAEGYSVSREKKESFPLTVTSAQKNPTAFYLCASSIAARGTGELFFGEGSRLTVL.

The chain is built from TRBV28 and TRBJ2-1; the D gene is possibly TRBD2 (7 bases). This CDR3 has 14 residues. V was clipped by 6 bases and J by 4 bases, with 13 bases between them. Germline V gene sequence: CDR1 MDHEN, CDR2 SYDVKM. CDR3 protein: CASRGGAGYNEQFF. CDR3 sequence (DNA): TGTGCCAGCAGGGGGGGGGCCGGATACAATGAGCAGTTCTTC. The full variable domain, rest sourced from reference TRBV28 and TRBJ2-1, is DVKVTQSSRYLVKRTGEKVFLECVQDMDHENMFWYRQDPGLGLRLIYFSYDVKMKEKGDIPEGYSVSREKKERFSLILESASTNQTSMYLCASRGGAGYNEQFFGPGTRLTVL.

This chain uses TRBV9 with TRBJ1-3; D might be TRBD1 (6 bases). The CDR3 is 15 amino acids. The germline CDR1 and CDR2 sequences are SGDLS and YYNGEE. Trimming stripped 0 bases from V and 0 bases from J, with 7 bases between. The CDR3 loop is CASSVGGGSGNTIYF. In nucleotides, the CDR3 is TGTGCCAGCAGCGTAGGAGGGGGCTCTGGAAACACCATATATTTT.

The gene calls are TRBV28 and TRBJ2-2; TRBD1 aligns across 10 bases. Germline V CDR1 and CDR2: MDHEN, SYDVKM. The CDR3 length is 15 residues. J gave up 3 bases and V 4 bases, and 2 bases lay outside the gene matches. For the CDR3, the DNA is TGTGCCAGCAGTTCCGGGACAGGGGACACCGGGGAGCTGTTTTTT. Its protein is CASSSGTGDTGELFF.

This clone was counted a single time. This sequence joins TRBV7-9 and TRBJ1-2; D call uncertain. Germline loops: CDR1 SEHNR, CDR2 FQNEAQ (reference sequence). This CDR3 region has 16 residues. Trimming took off 4 bases at V and 4 bases at J, with 19 bases between the two ends. The CDR3 sequence is CASSSAVGPGGYGYTF. CDR3 DNA sequence: TGTGCCAGCAGCTCGGCAGTCGGCCCCGGAGGCTATGGCTACACCTTC.

J is TRBJ1-1 and V is TRBV7-9, with D tentatively TRBD1 (5 bases). V was cut by 5 bases and J by 4 bases, with 11 bases left in between. Germline V lookup: CDR1 SEHNR, CDR2 FQNEAQ (reference sequence). This CDR3 contains 13 residues. CDR3 protein: CASSLNGGTEAFF. In nucleotides, the CDR3 is TGTGCCAGCAGCCTCAATGGGGGCACTGAAGCTTTCTTT. Together with reference TRBV7-9 and TRBJ1-1, the CDR3 gives the full variable domain: DTGVSQNPRHKITKRGQNVTFRCDPISEHNRLYWYRQTLGQGPEFLTYFQNEAQLEKSRLLSDRFSAERPKGSFSTLEIQRTEQGDSAMYLCASSLNGGTEAFFGQGTRLTVV.

This chain joins TRBV9 and TRBJ2-2, with 9 bases identical to TRBD1. Germline V lookup: CDR1 SGDLS, CDR2 YYNGEE. The V gene end was trimmed by 1 base and the J gene end by 2 bases; junction bases not matched to a gene: 6. The CDR3 is 17 residues long. DNA for the CDR3: TGTGCCAGCAGCGTAAGATGGGACAGGGAAAACACCGGGGAGCTGTTTTTT. Protein product: CASSVRWDRENTGELFF.

V is TRBV7-6 and J is TRBJ2-3, with 7 nucleotides matching TRBD2. After removal of 5 bases from V and 6 bases from J, the junction contained 5 bases not matched to a gene. The CDR3 runs to 13 residues. Germline CDR1 is SGHVS and CDR2 is FNYEAQ. The CDR3 sequence is CASSAGTIDTQYF. CDR3 in DNA: TGTGCCAGCAGCGCAGGGACTATTGATACGCAGTATTTT.

The V and J genes are TRBV7-2 and TRBJ1-2; D remains ambiguous. The CDR3 runs 12 residues. V lost 2 bases and J 6 bases, leaving 7 bases between the germline ends. CDR1 is SGHTA and CDR2 is FQGNSA in the germline V gene. The CDR3 nucleotides are TGTGCCAGCAGCTTAAATGGGAATGGCTACACCTTC. Translating it yields CASSLNGNGYTF.

V usage is TRBV6-6 and J usage is TRBJ1-1; tentatively, D is TRBD1 (6 bases). CDR3 length: 16 amino acids. Trimming removed 6 bases from V and 6 bases from J, with 23 bases in between. Germline CDR1 and CDR2: MNHNY and SVGAGI (reference sequence). CDR3 region: CASSPNRELIAAEAFF. DNA for the CDR3: TGTGCCAGCAGCCCGAACAGGGAATTAATAGCCGCTGAAGCTTTCTTT.

The J gene is TRBJ2-3, the V gene TRBV11-3; 8 bases are a match to TRBD2. With V trimmed by 8 bases and J by 2 bases, 3 bases remained unmatched. CDR3 length: 13 amino acids. Germline loops: CDR1 SGHNT, CDR2 YENEEA. This CDR3 is CASAGGYTDTQYF. The CDR3 DNA is TGTGCCAGCGCGGGGGGCTACACAGATACGCAGTATTTT.

The chain recombines TRBV7-3 with TRBJ1-1, with D maybe TRBD1 (5 bases). Trimming shortened V by 2 bases and J by 1 base, and 5 bases separated the two germline ends. The CDR3 length is 13 residues. The germline V gene has CDR1 SGHTA and CDR2 FQGTGA. The DNA for the CDR3 is TGTGCCAGCAGCTTAGACAGGAACACTGAAGCTTTCTTT. Its translation is CASSLDRNTEAFF.

The V call is TRBV27, the J call TRBJ2-7, with D maybe TRBD2 (5 bases). CDR3 size: 12 residues. The V gene lost 4 bases and the J gene lost 3 bases, with 7 bases spanning the gap. CDR1 MNHEY and CDR2 SMNVEV come from the germline V gene (reference sequence). In nucleotides, the CDR3 is TGTGCCAGCAGTTCCCGGGGCTACGAGCAGTACTTC. It yields the protein CASSSRGYEQYF.